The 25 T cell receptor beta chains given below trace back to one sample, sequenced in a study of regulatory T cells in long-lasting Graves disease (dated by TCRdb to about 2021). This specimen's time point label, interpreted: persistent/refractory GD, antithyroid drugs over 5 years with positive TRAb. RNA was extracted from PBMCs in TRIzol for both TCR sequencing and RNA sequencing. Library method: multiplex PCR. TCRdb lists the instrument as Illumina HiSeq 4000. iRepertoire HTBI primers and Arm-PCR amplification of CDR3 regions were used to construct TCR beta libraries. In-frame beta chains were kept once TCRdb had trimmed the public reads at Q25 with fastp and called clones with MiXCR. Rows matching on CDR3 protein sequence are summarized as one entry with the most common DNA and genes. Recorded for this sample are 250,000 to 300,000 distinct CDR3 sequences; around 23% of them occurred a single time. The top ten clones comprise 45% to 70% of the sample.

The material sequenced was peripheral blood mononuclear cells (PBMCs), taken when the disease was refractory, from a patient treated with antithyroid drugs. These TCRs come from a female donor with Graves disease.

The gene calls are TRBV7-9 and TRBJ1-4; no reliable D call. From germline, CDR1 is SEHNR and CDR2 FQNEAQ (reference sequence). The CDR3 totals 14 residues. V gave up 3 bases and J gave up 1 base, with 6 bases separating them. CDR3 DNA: TGTGCCAGCAGCTTGCAGGAAACTAATGAAAAACTGTTTTTT. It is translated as CASSLQETNEKLFF.

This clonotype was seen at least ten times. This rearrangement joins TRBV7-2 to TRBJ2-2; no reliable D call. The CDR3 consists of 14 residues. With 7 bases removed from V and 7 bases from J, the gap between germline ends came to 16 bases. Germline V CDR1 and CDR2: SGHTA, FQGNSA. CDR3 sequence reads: CASTGAPEIGELFF. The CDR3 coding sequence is TGTGCCAGCACCGGAGCTCCGGAAATCGGGGAGCTGTTTTTT.

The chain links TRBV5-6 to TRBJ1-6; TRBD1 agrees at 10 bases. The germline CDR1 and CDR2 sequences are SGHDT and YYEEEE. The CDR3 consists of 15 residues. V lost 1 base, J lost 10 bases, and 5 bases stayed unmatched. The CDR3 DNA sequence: TGTGCCAGCAGCTTGACGGGACAGGGGAGATCACCCCTCCACTTT. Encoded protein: CASSLTGQGRSPLHF.

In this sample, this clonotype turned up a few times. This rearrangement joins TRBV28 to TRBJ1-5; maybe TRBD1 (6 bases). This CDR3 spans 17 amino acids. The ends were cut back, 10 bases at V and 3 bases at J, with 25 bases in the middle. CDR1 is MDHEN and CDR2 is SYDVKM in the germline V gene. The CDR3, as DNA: TGTGCCACCCAATCACCCGCCGGGACAAAGTCCAATCAGCCCCAGCATTTT. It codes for CATQSPAGTKSNQPQHF.

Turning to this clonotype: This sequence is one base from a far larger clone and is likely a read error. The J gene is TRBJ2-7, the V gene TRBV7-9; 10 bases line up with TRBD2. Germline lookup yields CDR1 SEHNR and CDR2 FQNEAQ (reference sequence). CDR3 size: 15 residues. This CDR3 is CASSEPLAGESEQHF. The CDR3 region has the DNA TGTGCCAGCAGCGAACCCCTAGCGGGAGAAAGCGAGCAGCACTTC.

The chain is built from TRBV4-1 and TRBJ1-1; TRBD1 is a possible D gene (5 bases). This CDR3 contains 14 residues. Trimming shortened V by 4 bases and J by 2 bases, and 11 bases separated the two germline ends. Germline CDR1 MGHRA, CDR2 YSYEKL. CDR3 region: CASSLGRINTEAFF. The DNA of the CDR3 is TGCGCCAGCAGCCTGGGGCGAATAAACACTGAAGCTTTCTTT.

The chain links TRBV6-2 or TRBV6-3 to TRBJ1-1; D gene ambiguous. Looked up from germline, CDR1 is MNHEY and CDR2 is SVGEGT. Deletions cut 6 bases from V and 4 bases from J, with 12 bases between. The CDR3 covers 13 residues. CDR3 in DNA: TGTGCCAGCAGCTACCCATCCCTCACTGAAGCTTTCTTT. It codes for CASSYPSLTEAFF.

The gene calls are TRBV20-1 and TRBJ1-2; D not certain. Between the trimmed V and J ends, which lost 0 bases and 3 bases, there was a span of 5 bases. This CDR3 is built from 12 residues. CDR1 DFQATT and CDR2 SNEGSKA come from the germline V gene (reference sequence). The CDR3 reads CSARDLDYGYTF. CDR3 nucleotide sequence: TGCAGTGCTAGAGATTTAGACTATGGCTACACCTTC.

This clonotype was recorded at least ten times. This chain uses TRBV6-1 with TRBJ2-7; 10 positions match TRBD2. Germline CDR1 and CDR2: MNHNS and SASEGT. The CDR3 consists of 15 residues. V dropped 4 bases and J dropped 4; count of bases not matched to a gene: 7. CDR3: CASSATAGGQYEQYF. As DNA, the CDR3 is TGTGCCAGCAGTGCCACAGCGGGAGGGCAGTACGAGCAGTACTTC.

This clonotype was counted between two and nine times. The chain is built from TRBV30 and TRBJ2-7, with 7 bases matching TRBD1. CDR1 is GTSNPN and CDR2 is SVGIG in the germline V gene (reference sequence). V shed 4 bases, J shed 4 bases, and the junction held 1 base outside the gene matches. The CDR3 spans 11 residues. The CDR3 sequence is CAWNRGYEQYF. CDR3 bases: TGTGCCTGGAACAGGGGTTACGAGCAGTACTTC.

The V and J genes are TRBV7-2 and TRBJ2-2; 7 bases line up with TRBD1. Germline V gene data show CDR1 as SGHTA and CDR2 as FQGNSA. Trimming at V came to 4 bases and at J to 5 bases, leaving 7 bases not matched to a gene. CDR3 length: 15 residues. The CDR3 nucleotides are TGTGCCAGCAGCTCAAGACAGGGAGATACCGGGGAGCTGTTTTTT. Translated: CASSSRQGDTGELFF.

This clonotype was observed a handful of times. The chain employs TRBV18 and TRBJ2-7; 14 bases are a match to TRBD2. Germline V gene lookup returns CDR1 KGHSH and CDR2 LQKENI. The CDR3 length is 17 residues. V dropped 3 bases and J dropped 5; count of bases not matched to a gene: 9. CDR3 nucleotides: TGTGCCAGCTCACCGACCGGGACTAGCGGGAGTAGAGACGAGCAGTACTTC. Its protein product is CASSPTGTSGSRDEQYF.

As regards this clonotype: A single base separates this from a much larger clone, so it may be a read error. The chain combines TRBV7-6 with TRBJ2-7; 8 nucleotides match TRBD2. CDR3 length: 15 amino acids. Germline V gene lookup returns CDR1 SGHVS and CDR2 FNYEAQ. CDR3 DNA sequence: TGTGCCGGCAGCTTAGCCTGGAGCGGGAGCTACGAGCAGTACTTC. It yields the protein CAGSLAWSGSYEQYF. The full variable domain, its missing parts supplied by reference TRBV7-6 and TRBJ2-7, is GAGVSQSPRYKVTKRGQDVALRCDPISGHVSLYWYRQALGQGPEFLTYFNYEAQQDKSGLPNDRFSAERPEGSISTLTIQRTEQRDSAMYRCAGSLAWSGSYEQYFGPGTRLTVT.

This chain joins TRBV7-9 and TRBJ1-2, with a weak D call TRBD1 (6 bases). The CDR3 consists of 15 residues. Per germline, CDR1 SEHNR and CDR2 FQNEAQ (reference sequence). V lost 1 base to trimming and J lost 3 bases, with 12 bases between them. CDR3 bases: TGTGCCAGCAGCTTAGAGGGGGGGCGCGACTATGGCTACACCTTC. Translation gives CASSLEGGRDYGYTF.

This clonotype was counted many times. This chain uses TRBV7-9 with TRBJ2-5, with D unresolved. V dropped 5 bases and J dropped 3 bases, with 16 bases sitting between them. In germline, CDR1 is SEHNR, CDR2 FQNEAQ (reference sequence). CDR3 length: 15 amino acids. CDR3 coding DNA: TGTGCCAGCAGCCCCGCATCGGGTGAAGAAGAGACCCAGTACTTC. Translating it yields CASSPASGEEETQYF.

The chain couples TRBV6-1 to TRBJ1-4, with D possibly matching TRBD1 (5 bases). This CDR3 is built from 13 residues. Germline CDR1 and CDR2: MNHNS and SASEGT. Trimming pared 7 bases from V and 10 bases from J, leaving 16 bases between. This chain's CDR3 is CASIDSLSGKLFF. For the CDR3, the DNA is TGTGCCAGCATCGACAGTTTATCAGGAAAACTGTTTTTT.

The CDR3 DNA reads TGTGCCAGCAGCTTAGTTGGGACAGGGCGGACCGGGGAGCTGTTTTTT. This translates into CASSLVGTGRTGELFF. The rearrangement joins TRBV7-8 to TRBJ2-2; TRBD1 matches 9 bases. Germline CDR1 and CDR2: SGHVS and FQNEAQ. Trimming cost V 1 base and J 5 bases; bases outside gene matches: 5. This CDR3 comprises 16 residues.

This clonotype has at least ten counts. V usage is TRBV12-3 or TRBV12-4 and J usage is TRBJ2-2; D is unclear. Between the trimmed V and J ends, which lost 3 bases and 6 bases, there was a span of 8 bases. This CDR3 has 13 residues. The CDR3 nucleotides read TGTGCCAGCAGTTTTCAGGTCGCCGGGGAGCTGTTTTTT. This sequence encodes CASSFQVAGELFF.

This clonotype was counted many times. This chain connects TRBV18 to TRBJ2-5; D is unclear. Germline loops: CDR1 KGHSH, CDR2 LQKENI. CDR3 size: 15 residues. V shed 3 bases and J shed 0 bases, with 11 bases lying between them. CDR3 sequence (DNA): TGTGCCAGCTCACCCCAGTGGCAGTACCAAGAGACCCAGTACTTC. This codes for CASSPQWQYQETQYF.

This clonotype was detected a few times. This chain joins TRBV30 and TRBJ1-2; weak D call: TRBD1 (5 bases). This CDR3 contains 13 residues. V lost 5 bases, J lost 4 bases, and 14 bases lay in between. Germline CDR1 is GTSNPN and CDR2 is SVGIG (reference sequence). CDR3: CAWGGDSAYGYTF. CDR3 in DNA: TGTGCCTGGGGGGGAGACTCCGCCTATGGCTACACCTTC. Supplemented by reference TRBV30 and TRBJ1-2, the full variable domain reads SQTIHQWPATLVQPVGSPLSLECTVEGTSNPNLYWYRQAAGRGLQLLFYSVGIGQISSEVPQNLSASRPQDRQFILSSKKLLLSDSGFYLCAWGGDSAYGYTFGSGTRLTVV.

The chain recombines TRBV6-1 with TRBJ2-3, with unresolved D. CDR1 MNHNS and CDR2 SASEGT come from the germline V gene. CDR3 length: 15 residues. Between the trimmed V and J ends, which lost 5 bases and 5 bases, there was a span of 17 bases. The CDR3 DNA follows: TGTGCCAGCAGTCAAACCGGGCCAGGTATAGATACGCAGTATTTT. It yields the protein CASSQTGPGIDTQYF.

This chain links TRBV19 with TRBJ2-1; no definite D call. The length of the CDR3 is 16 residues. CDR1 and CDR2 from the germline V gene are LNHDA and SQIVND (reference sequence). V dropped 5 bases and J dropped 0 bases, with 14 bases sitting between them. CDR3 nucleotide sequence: TGTGCCAGTAGTGTCCAGACCGCGAGCTCCTACAATGAGCAGTTCTTC. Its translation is CASSVQTASSYNEQFF.

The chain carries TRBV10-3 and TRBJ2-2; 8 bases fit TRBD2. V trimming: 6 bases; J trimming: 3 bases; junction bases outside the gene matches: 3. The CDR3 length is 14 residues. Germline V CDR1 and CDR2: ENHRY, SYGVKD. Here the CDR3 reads CAIRRGADTGELFF. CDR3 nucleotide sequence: TGTGCCATCAGGCGGGGGGCGGACACCGGGGAGCTGTTTTTT.

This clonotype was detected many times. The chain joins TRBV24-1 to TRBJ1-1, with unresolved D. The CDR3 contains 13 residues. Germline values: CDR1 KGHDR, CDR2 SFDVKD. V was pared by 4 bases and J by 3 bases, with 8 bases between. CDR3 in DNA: TGTGCCACCAGTGACGGTGATTACACTGAAGCTTTCTTT. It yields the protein CATSDGDYTEAFF.

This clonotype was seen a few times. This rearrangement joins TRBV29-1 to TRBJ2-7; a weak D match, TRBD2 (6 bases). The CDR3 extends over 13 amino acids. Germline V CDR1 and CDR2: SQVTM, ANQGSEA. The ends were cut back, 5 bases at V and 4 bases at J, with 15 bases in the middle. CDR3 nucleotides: TGCAGCGTTTGTCCGGCAGGGACTTACGAGCAGTACTTC. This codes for CSVCPAGTYEQYF.